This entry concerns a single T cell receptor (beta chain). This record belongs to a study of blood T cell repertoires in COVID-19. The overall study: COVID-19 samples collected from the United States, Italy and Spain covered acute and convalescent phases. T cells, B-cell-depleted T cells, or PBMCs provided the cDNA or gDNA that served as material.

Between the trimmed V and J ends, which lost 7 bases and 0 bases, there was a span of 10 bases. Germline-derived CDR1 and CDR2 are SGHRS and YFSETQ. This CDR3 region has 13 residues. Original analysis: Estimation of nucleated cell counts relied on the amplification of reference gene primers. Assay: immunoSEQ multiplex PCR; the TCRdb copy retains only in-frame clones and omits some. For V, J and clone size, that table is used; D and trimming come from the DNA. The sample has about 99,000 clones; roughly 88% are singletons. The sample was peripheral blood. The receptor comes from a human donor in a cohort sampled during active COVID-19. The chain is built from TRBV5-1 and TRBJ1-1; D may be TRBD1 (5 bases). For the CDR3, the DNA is TGCGCCAGCTCGCGGGGGGTGAACACTGAAGCTTTCTTT. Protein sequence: CASSRGVNTEAFF.